One T cell receptor beta chain is described in this entry. The antigen is undetermined. At deep level, the assay was performed. Repertoires were generated with immunoSEQ multiplex PCR, while TCRdb's copy carries only in-frame clones and drops some. Among 650,000 to 700,000 clones listed, roughly 91% were seen once. The data were obtained in a study of shared clonotypes between healthy human individuals. Study-wide findings and caveats: Generation of non-shared clonotypes was less probable than generation of clonotypes shared by all four donors. Though the depth was large, rarefaction showed that sorted-subset sequencing was incomplete.

HIV-negative, healthy adults without recent acute infections or vaccinations were the donors. The CDR3 spans 13 residues. CDR1 and CDR2 (germline): MNHEY, SMNVEV (reference sequence). The V end lost 2 bases, the J end lost 0 bases, and 4 bases lay between the germline ends. This clonotype was sampled from a man aged 18 to 29 in good health. Some clones in this sample may be carry-over from other donors' samples. The sample taken for sequencing was memory CD8+ T cells from PBMCs. Noted subset: CD45RO+ cells pooled with CCR7-negative TemRA cells. V usage is TRBV27 and J usage is TRBJ1-2, with D unclear. CDR3 amino acids: CASSLAANYGYTF. The CDR3 region has the DNA TGTGCCAGCAGTTTAGCGGCTAACTATGGCTACACCTTC.